This is a list of T cell receptor beta chains from one sample in a study of early T cells in non-severe SARS-CoV-2 infection. TCRdb ran MiXCR on the 5' RACE reads and lists one entry per CDR3 protein. This sample has about 62,000 distinct CDR3 sequences, with approximately 10% found just once. Sequences were obtained from whole blood. The source of these receptors is an adult who was a healthcare worker with PCR-confirmed SARS-CoV-2 infection or an uninfected control (not recorded which). Each CDR3 is given with its conserved first and last residue. The D gene is left open where the match is weak. Not every row has a clone size; where given, it reads once, few, many or a size class.

>-|TRBJ2-3|many|TRBV15
TGTGCCACCAGCAGAGAGAGAGCGGTCGCAGATACGCAGTATTTT
CATSRERAVADTQYF
>-|TRBJ2-1|few|TRBV6-6
TGTGCCAGCAGTTACTTCGGGGGGCCGAAATCGAGGGGTGAGCAGTTCTTC
CASSYFGGPKSRGEQFF
>-|TRBJ2-5|few|TRBV12-3/TRBV12-4
TGTGCCAGCAGCTCGCCCCCAGGGAGGGAGACCCAGTACTTC
CASSSPPGRETQYF
>-|TRBJ1-2|-|TRBV2
TGTGCCAGCAGAAAGAGTGTGATCGGCTACACCTTC
CASRKSVIGYTF
>TRBD2|TRBJ2-2|many|TRBV5-8
TGTGCCAGCAGCGAGGGGGGGACTAGCGCAGGACGCTCCGGGGAGCTGTTTTTT
CASSEGGTSAGRSGELFF
>TRBD1|TRBJ1-2|-|TRBV28
TGTGCCAGCAGAATCCAGGGGGGAGCTAACTATGGCTACACCTTC
CASRIQGGANYGYTF
>TRBD1|TRBJ1-1|-|TRBV11-1
TGTGCCAGCAGCTACAACAGGGGGCCCACTGAAGCTTTCTTT
CASSYNRGPTEAFF
>-|TRBJ1-2|-|TRBV12-3/TRBV12-4
TGTGCCAGCAGTTTCTGGGCCACCTATGGCTACACCTTC
CASSFWATYGYTF
>TRBD1|TRBJ1-4|few|TRBV6-5
TGTGCCAGCACCCCGGGACAGGGGAATGAAAAACTGTTTTTT
CASTPGQGNEKLFF
>-|TRBJ1-3|many|TRBV20-1
TGCAGTGCTAGAGACGTCTACAGGGTCTCGGAAAACACCATATATTTT
CSARDVYRVSENTIYF
>-|TRBJ2-3|few|TRBV10-3
TGTGCAATCAGGGAGACAGATACGCAGTATTTT
CAIRETDTQYF
>TRBD2|TRBJ2-5|few|TRBV10-2
TGCGCCAGCAGTGAGGTTTATACTAGCGGGGGAAAAGAGACCCAGTACTTC
CASSEVYTSGGKETQYF
>-|TRBJ2-1|-|TRBV6-1
TGTGCCAGCACTTACTACAATGAGCAGTTCTTC
CASTYYNEQFF
>TRBD1|TRBJ1-2|few|TRBV4-1
TGCGCCAGCAGCCAAGAGGGACAGAAATCCTATGGCTACACCTTC
CASSQEGQKSYGYTF
>TRBD1|TRBJ2-6|-|TRBV5-5
TGTGCCAGCAGTTGGCCGGGACAGGCGGGGGCCAACGTCCTGACTTTC
CASSWPGQAGANVLTF
>-|TRBJ2-1|-|TRBV5-4
TGTGCCAGCAGCCCCCCTTGGCCCTCCTACAATGAGCAGTTCTTC
CASSPPWPSYNEQFF
>-|TRBJ1-1|-|TRBV19
TGTGCCAGTACCCCCGGGGACAAGAACACTGAAGCTTTCTTT
CASTPGDKNTEAFF
>TRBD1|TRBJ1-5|many|TRBV3-1
TGTGCCAGCAGCCAAGCCGGGACAGGGGAAAATCAGCCCCAGCATTTT
CASSQAGTGENQPQHF
>-|TRBJ1-3|-|TRBV6-5
TGTGCCAGCAGTTACGGGGCCCCCTCTGGAAACACCATATATTTT
CASSYGAPSGNTIYF
>TRBD1|TRBJ1-6|few|TRBV5-6
TGTGCCAGCAGCGAGGACAGGGGTGATTCACCCCTCCACTTT
CASSEDRGDSPLHF
>TRBD1|TRBJ1-1|-|TRBV20-1
TGCAGTGCTAGAGGGGCCACGGGACAGTCAAAGAACACTGAAGCTTTCTTT
CSARGATGQSKNTEAFF
>TRBD2|TRBJ2-5|few|TRBV19
TGTGCCAGTAGTACTAGCGGGCAAGAGACCCAGTACTTC
CASSTSGQETQYF
>-|TRBJ2-5|many|TRBV27
TGTGCCAGCAGCACCCGGACGGGTGAGACCCAGTACTTC
CASSTRTGETQYF
>-|TRBJ1-6|few|TRBV20-1
TGCAGTGCCCTCCCAGGGAAAAATTCACCCCTCCACTTT
CSALPGKNSPLHF
>TRBD2|TRBJ2-3|many|TRBV19
TGTGCCAGTAGTTACCCCGGGGGGAGCACAGATACGCAGTATTTT
CASSYPGGSTDTQYF
>TRBD1|TRBJ1-2|few|TRBV7-3
TGTGCCAGCAGCTCCGGACAGGGTCCTAACTATGGCTACACCTTC
CASSSGQGPNYGYTF
>-|TRBJ2-4|-|TRBV5-5
TGTGCCAGCAGCTTGAATACGGTTGAGAACATTCAGTACTTC
CASSLNTVENIQYF
>-|TRBJ1-2|-|TRBV12-3/TRBV12-4
TGTGCCAGCAGTTTAGATTCTCCTGACTATGGCTACACCTTC
CASSLDSPDYGYTF
>TRBD1|TRBJ1-1|-|TRBV6-5
TGTGCCAGCAGTCACGACAGGGGCATGAACACTGAAGCTTTCTTT
CASSHDRGMNTEAFF
>-|TRBJ2-1|few|TRBV6-1
TGTGCCAGCAAAGTTAGCTCCTACAATGAGCAGTTCTTC
CASKVSSYNEQFF
>-|TRBJ1-2|many|TRBV6-6
TGTGCCAGCAGTCCCTCCAGGAAGTGGGATGGCTACACCTTC
CASSPSRKWDGYTF
>TRBD1|TRBJ2-2|-|TRBV12-3/TRBV12-4
TGTGCCAGCAGTTTTCGGACAGGGGGCGCCGGGGAGCTGTTTTTT
CASSFRTGGAGELFF
>-|TRBJ2-2|-|TRBV25-1
TGTGCCAGCAGGGGTGTAGAGAGCACCGGGGAGCTGTTTTTT
CASRGVESTGELFF
>-|TRBJ1-1|-|TRBV27
TGTGCCAGCAGCCCGGGGTTGGGGCGTTCGTTCACTGAAGCTTTCTTT
CASSPGLGRSFTEAFF
>-|TRBJ2-2|-|TRBV5-5
TGTGCCAGCAGCCGTTTGGGGGGCCGTGGCGGGGAGCTGTTTTTT
CASSRLGGRGGELFF
>-|TRBJ2-1|-|TRBV7-3
TGTGCCAGCAGCTCCACTGGTGCCCAGGGGAGGTTCTTC
CASSSTGAQGRFF
>-|TRBJ2-1|many|TRBV12-3/TRBV12-4
TGTGCCAGCAGCGACGGGGACGTCAGTTTGGAGCAGTTCTTC
CASSDGDVSLEQFF